The rows below give T cell receptor beta chains drawn from one sample of a study of STAT5B mutations in CD4+ large granular lymphocyte leukemia. Assay: immunoSEQ multiplex PCR; the TCRdb copy retains only in-frame clones and omits some. In the table there are 30,000 to 40,000 clones, over 60% of which are singletons. The specimen was CD4+ T cells from blood buffy coats. The origin of the receptors is a human donor in good health. Each CDR3 is given with its conserved first and last residue. The order of the fields is J gene, V gene, D gene, clone size, CDR3 DNA, CDR3 protein. A D gene is named only where the DNA matches it firmly. Size tells how often a clone was seen (once, few, many) or the class of an expanded clone, and some rows leave it out.

TRBJ2-7	TRBV27	TRBD1	NA	TGTGCCAGAGGACAGGGGACCTACGAGCAGTACTTC	CARGQGTYEQYF
TRBJ2-5	TRBV6-1	NA	NA	TGTGCCAGCAGTGAAGAGGAGACCCAGTACTTC	CASSEEETQYF
TRBJ2-1	TRBV20-1	NA	few	TGCAGTGCTACCTTGACGGGGGAGCAGTTCTTC	CSATLTGEQFF
TRBJ2-5	TRBV29-1	TRBD1	NA	TGCAGCGTTGTCCCCACGACAGGGGTAGAGACCCAGTACTTC	CSVVPTTGVETQYF
TRBJ2-6	TRBV5-1	NA	NA	TGCGCCAGCAGCCTGGACGGCTCTGGGGCCAACGTCCTGACTTTC	CASSLDGSGANVLTF
TRBJ1-5	TRBV7-2	NA	few	TGTGCCAGCAGCTTCCACGGGGGGGCAGGCAATCAGCCCCAGCATTTT	CASSFHGGAGNQPQHF
TRBJ2-7	TRBV5-1	NA	NA	TGCGCCAGCAGCTTGGAGGGGGGGCAGATAGTCTACGAGCAGTACTTC	CASSLEGGQIVYEQYF
TRBJ2-5	TRBV4-1	TRBD2	NA	TGCGCCAGCAGCTACCGGACTAGCAACCAAGAGACCCAGTACTTC	CASSYRTSNQETQYF
TRBJ2-3	TRBV10-2	NA	NA	TGCGCCAGCAGCTCGCCGGTTCTTTTGGGGCGAGCAACTAGCACAGATACGCAGTATTTT	CASSSPVLLGRATSTDTQYF
TRBJ2-6	TRBV7-8	NA	NA	TGTGCCAGCAGCCCCATATTTAGACAAGCTGGGGCCAACGTCCTGACTTTC	CASSPIFRQAGANVLTF
TRBJ2-5	TRBV18	TRBD2	NA	TGTGCCAGCTCACCACAAACGGGAGGGTTCGGAGAGACCCAGTACTTC	CASSPQTGGFGETQYF
TRBJ1-1	TRBV4-1	TRBD1	few	TGCGCCAGCAGCCGGGGTGGGACAGGGGGCACTGAAGCTTTCTTT	CASSRGGTGGTEAFF
TRBJ2-6	TRBV2	NA	NA	TGTGCCAGCAGCACCTCTGGGGCCAACGTCCTGACTTTC	CASSTSGANVLTF
TRBJ2-6	TRBV29-1	NA	few	TGCAGCGTTGAAGATACAGGCTCTGGGGCCAACGTCCTGACTTTC	CSVEDTGSGANVLTF
TRBJ2-3	TRBV11-2	NA	NA	TGTGCCAGCACCCCCGGGGATACGCAGTATTTT	CASTPGDTQYF
TRBJ2-7	TRBV7-8	TRBD2	NA	TGTGCCAGCAGCCGGACTAGCGGACACTACGAGCAGTACTTC	CASSRTSGHYEQYF
TRBJ1-1	TRBV2	TRBD1	few	TGTGCCAGCACAGGGGACAGGGGCACTGAAGCTTTCTTT	CASTGDRGTEAFF
TRBJ2-1	TRBV7-2	TRBD2	NA	TGTGCCAGCAGCTCCCCTGGGAGGGATGAGCAGTTCTTC	CASSSPGRDEQFF
TRBJ1-2	TRBV7-9	NA	NA	TGTGCCAGCAGCCCCAGATTGGGCCTAGGATATGGCTACACCTTC	CASSPRLGLGYGYTF
TRBJ1-2	TRBV6-1	NA	NA	TGTGCCAGCAGTGAACCCGGGGGAGGCAACTATGGCTACACCTTC	CASSEPGGGNYGYTF
TRBJ1-2	TRBV11-3	TRBD1	NA	TGTGCCAGCAGCTTAGGCGGCAGGGGGCGATCGTATGGCTACACCTTC	CASSLGGRGRSYGYTF
TRBJ2-7	TRBV13	NA	NA	TGTGCCAGCAGCACTCCCGGGCCTAGCCACGAGCAGTACTTC	CASSTPGPSHEQYF
TRBJ2-1	TRBV5-1	NA	NA	TGCGCCAGCAGCGGCGGACGTGGGGGACTCGCGATCAGCTCCTACAATGAGCAGTTCTTC	CASSGGRGGLAISSYNEQFF
TRBJ1-6	TRBV2	NA	few	TGTGCCAGCTTTTGGGACGGGGATAATTCACCCCTCCACTTT	CASFWDGDNSPLHF
TRBJ2-1	TRBV28	TRBD1	NA	TGTGCCAGCAGCTCGAGGGACAGGGGGCGCCTCGATGAGCAGTTCTTC	CASSSRDRGRLDEQFF
TRBJ2-1	TRBV18	NA	once	TGTGCCAGCTCACTCACTGGGCCCCTCTACAATGAGCAGTTCTTC	CASSLTGPLYNEQFF
TRBJ1-1	TRBV7-2	NA	NA	TGTGCCAGCAGCTACCAAGACAAGACTGAAGCTTTCTTT	CASSYQDKTEAFF
TRBJ2-3	TRBV1	NA	few	TGCACCAGCAGCCGCCCTCGGGGGGACTGCACAGATACGCAGTATTTT	CTSSRPRGDCTDTQYF
TRBJ2-1	TRBV28	TRBD2	NA	TGTGCCGGGAGCGGGAGGGACGAACAGTTCTTC	CAGSGRDEQFF
TRBJ1-5	TRBV11-2	NA	NA	TGTGCCAGCAGTTTGCGGGACGGAAGCAATCAGCCCCAGCATTTT	CASSLRDGSNQPQHF
TRBJ2-1	TRBV29-1	TRBD1	few	TGCAGCGTTTCCCGGGACAGGGTTGATTTCTTC	CSVSRDRVDFF
TRBJ2-1	TRBV19	NA	NA	TGTGCCAGTAGTACTGATCTAGCGAGCTCCTACAATGAGCAGTTCTTC	CASSTDLASSYNEQFF
TRBJ2-3	TRBV18	TRBD2	NA	TGTGCCAGCTCACCCAATCTAGCGGGGGGCCCTCGGGGTACGCAGTATTTT	CASSPNLAGGPRGTQYF
TRBJ1-6	TRBV2	NA	NA	TGTGCCAGCAGTGAAGTAGGGATCGGCTCACCCCTCCACTTT	CASSEVGIGSPLHF
TRBJ2-5	TRBV11-2	TRBD1	NA	TGTGCCAGCAGCTTAGTTGGTGGGACAGGGTGGGAGACCCAGTACTTC	CASSLVGGTGWETQYF
TRBJ2-1	TRBV4-2	TRBD2	NA	TGTGCCAGCAGCCCCAGAGGGGCTAGCGGGATATCCCATGAGCAGTTCTTC	CASSPRGASGISHEQFF
TRBJ2-3	TRBV11-3	TRBD2	NA	TGTGCCAGCAGCTTACGGGGCGGGGGGGCAGATACGCAGTATTTT	CASSLRGGGADTQYF
TRBJ1-3	TRBV5-6	NA	NA	TGTGCCAGCAGCTTGGATTTCCGCGGGGTAGGGGGAAACACCATATATTTT	CASSLDFRGVGGNTIYF
TRBJ2-3	TRBV7-2	TRBD2	NA	TGTGCCAGCAGCCCAGGACTAGCGGGGGGGCCGGTGGGGTGGGATACGCAGTATTTT	CASSPGLAGGPVGWDTQYF
TRBJ2-7	TRBV20-1	NA	NA	TGCAGTGCTAGAGATCACTACGAGCAGTACTTC	CSARDHYEQYF
TRBJ2-3	TRBV19	NA	NA	TGTGCCAGTAGTGCCAGCTCACTGGTTTTTTATACGCAGTATTTT	CASSASSLVFYTQYF
TRBJ2-2	TRBV18	TRBD1	NA	TGTGCCAGCTCACCACGACAGGGGGAAAGTGTAGCCGGGGAGCTGTTTTTT	CASSPRQGESVAGELFF
TRBJ2-5	TRBV7-9	NA	NA	TGTGCCAGCAGCTTATTGGGGGAGACCCAGTACTTC	CASSLLGETQYF
TRBJ1-6	TRBV7-9	NA	NA	TGTGCCAGCAGAACGAACTCCTATAATTCACCCCTCCACTTT	CASRTNSYNSPLHF
TRBJ2-7	TRBV18	TRBD2	NA	TGTGCCAGCTCACCCGGACTAGCGGGAGCCAACTACGAGCAGTACTTC	CASSPGLAGANYEQYF
TRBJ2-1	TRBV7-9	TRBD2	NA	TGTGCCAGCAGCTTAGTTAGCGGGACTTACAATGAGCAGTTCTTC	CASSLVSGTYNEQFF
TRBJ2-1	TRBV2	TRBD2	NA	TGTGCCAGCAGTGCAGGGACTAGCGGAGGTAATGAGCAGTTCTTC	CASSAGTSGGNEQFF
TRBJ2-3	TRBV29-1	NA	few	TGCAGCGTTGAAAGGCAGGGAATCACAGATACGCAGTATTTT	CSVERQGITDTQYF
TRBJ1-1	TRBV2	NA	once	TGTGCCAGCAGTGAAGAGGCTAACACTGAAGCTTTCTTT	CASSEEANTEAFF
TRBJ2-7	TRBV13	TRBD2	NA	TGTGCCAGCAGCCCCCCCCTAGCGGGGGGTCGTTCCTACGAGCAGTACTTC	CASSPPLAGGRSYEQYF
TRBJ1-1	TRBV7-2	NA	NA	TGTGCCAGCAGCGCTTTACAGGGTAGGACTGAAGCTTTCTTT	CASSALQGRTEAFF
TRBJ1-6	TRBV7-2	NA	NA	TGTGCCAGCAGCTTTAGCGGGCGGGATTCACCCCTCCACTTT	CASSFSGRDSPLHF
TRBJ2-7	TRBV5-8	TRBD2	once	TGTGCCAGCAGCTTGGAAGGTAGCGGGGGAATTTACGAGCAGTACTTC	CASSLEGSGGIYEQYF